These 28 T cell receptor beta chains share one sample of origin, sequenced in a study of cytomegalovirus exposure and HLA in healthy donors (dated by TCRdb to the late 2010s). To prepare the library, the immunoSEQ multiplex PCR assay was applied. For the multiplex PCR, a mixture combining 60 forward primers for TCR Vbeta segments and 13 reverse primers for TCR Jbeta segments was used. This is the immuneACCESS table as TCRdb keeps it, with only in-frame sequences that have V and J called. A part of the clones is gone; compared with another copy, unresolved V genes explain less than half, and the rest is unexplained. Here the sample has under 200,000 clones; about 80% occur a single time. 1% of the sample is held by the ten biggest clonotypes. Sequencing input: PBMCs. The receptors shown here come from a woman aged 50 to 60 in good health and CMV-seropositive.

The chain has TRBV4-3 and TRBJ1-2, with D unclear. CDR1 is LGHNA and CDR2 is YSLEER in the germline V gene. The germline V and J ends were trimmed by 3 bases and 3 bases, with 8 bases remaining between them. The CDR3 runs 13 residues. The CDR3: CASSQSQYYGYTF. The CDR3 coding sequence is TGCGCCAGCAGCCAGTCCCAGTACTATGGCTACACCTTC.

This chain uses TRBV28 with TRBJ2-7, with D maybe TRBD2 (6 bases). Germline CDR1 is MDHEN and CDR2 is SYDVKM. Trimming took 3 bases from V and 2 from J, leaving 8 bases between them. The CDR3 consists of 13 residues. The CDR3 is CASSFAGPYEQYF. Here the CDR3 DNA reads TGTGCCAGCAGTTTTGCGGGACCCTACGAGCAGTACTTC.

This clone was recorded a few times. The J gene is TRBJ1-1, the V gene TRBV27, with 8 bases that match TRBD1. CDR1 MNHEY and CDR2 SMNVEV come from the germline V gene (reference sequence). The V and J ends lost 7 bases and 6 bases, in that order; junction bases with no gene match: 13. This CDR3 is built from 15 residues. CDR3 coding DNA: TGTGCCAGCACAAGGGACAGGAGGGCCGGCGCTGAAGCTTTCTTT. Translation gives CASTRDRRAGAEAFF.

The V call is TRBV10-3, the J call TRBJ1-6; the match to TRBD1 covers 7 bases. The CDR3 contains 12 residues. The junction had 3 bases not matched to a gene; V was cut back by 5 bases and J by 11 bases. Germline CDR1 and CDR2: ENHRY and SYGVKD. As DNA, the CDR3 is TGTGCCATCAGTCCAGGGGGTGCACCCCTCCACTTT. Translating it yields CAISPGGAPLHF.

About this clone: Germline is not matched at one junction end, which may reflect a read error. The gene calls are TRBV7-9 and TRBJ1-5; D is possibly TRBD1 (6 bases). The germline CDR1 and CDR2 sequences are SEHNR and FQNEAQ (reference sequence). The CDR3 runs to 15 residues. The CDR3 spells CSSSPQGRSGQPQHF. In DNA form, the CDR3 reads TGTTCCAGCAGCCCACAGGGTCGGTCGGGTCAGCCCCAGCATTTT.

This clone was seen more than once but under ten times. V gene TRBV27 combines with J gene TRBJ2-2; perhaps TRBD1 as D (6 bases). Trimming took off 10 bases at V and 5 bases at J, with 17 bases between the two ends. The germline V gene has CDR1 MNHEY and CDR2 SMNVEV (reference sequence). The CDR3 covers 14 residues. The CDR3, as DNA: TGTGCCACCAAGACAGGAAGTCTAACCGGGGAGCTGTTTTTT. Its translation is CATKTGSLTGELFF.

A few counts support this clone. The V call is TRBV28, the J call TRBJ1-5; D gene uncertain. The CDR3 loop spans 15 amino acids. Germline V CDR1 and CDR2: MDHEN, SYDVKM. The ends were cut back, 2 bases at V and 2 bases at J, with 10 bases in the middle. The CDR3 here is CASSLNSMGNQPQHF. The CDR3 nucleotides are TGTGCCAGCAGTTTAAACAGTATGGGCAATCAGCCCCAGCATTTT.

The chain uses TRBV27 and TRBJ1-1; 8 bases line up with TRBD1. Trimming cost V 5 bases and J 5 bases; bases outside gene matches: 10. Germline V gives CDR1 MNHEY, CDR2 SMNVEV (reference sequence). The CDR3 extends over 15 amino acids. CDR3 sequence: CASSTISGGGTEAFF. The CDR3 DNA follows: TGTGCCAGCAGTACCATATCAGGGGGCGGAACTGAAGCTTTCTTT.

This sequence joins TRBV7-2 and TRBJ2-7, with 8 bases fitting TRBD2. CDR1 is SGHTA, CDR2 FQGNSA, per germline. J was trimmed by 0 bases and V by 0 bases; bases with no gene match: 10. This CDR3 region has 18 residues. The DNA of the CDR3 is TGTGCCAGCAGCTTAGCCCGGGTGAAGCGGGGGAGCTCCTACGAGCAGTACTTC. It translates to CASSLARVKRGSSYEQYF.

A single count supports this clone. V and J are TRBV4-2 and TRBJ2-3; TRBD2 matches 9 bases. The CDR3 runs to 17 residues. V dropped 0 bases and J dropped 2; count of bases not matched to a gene: 6. The germline CDR1 and CDR2 sequences are LGHNA and YNFKEQ. CDR3 amino acids: CASSQEAAGGNTDTQYF. The DNA of the CDR3 is TGTGCCAGCAGCCAAGAAGCAGCGGGGGGCAACACAGATACGCAGTATTTT.

A single count supports this clone. This chain uses TRBV4-2 with TRBJ2-3, with TRBD2 identical over 11 bases. The germline gives CDR1 LGHNA, CDR2 YNFKEQ. The CDR3 is 16 amino acids. V lost 4 bases and J lost 2; bases outside the gene matches: 5. CDR3 residues: CASSLRTSGYTDTQYF. In DNA, the CDR3 is TGTGCCAGCAGCCTACGGACTAGCGGGTACACAGATACGCAGTATTTT.

The chain has TRBV6-5 and TRBJ2-1; D is perhaps TRBD1 (5 bases). Germline V lookup: CDR1 MNHEY, CDR2 SVGAGI. The CDR3 sequence is 15 residues long. Trimming took off 6 bases at V and 0 bases at J, with 12 bases between the two ends. The CDR3 region has the DNA TGTGCCAGCAGGCAACAGGTTTTCTCCTACAATGAGCAGTTCTTC. Translated: CASRQQVFSYNEQFF.

The J gene is TRBJ2-3, the V gene TRBV4-2; 7 bases fit TRBD2. J gave up 3 bases and V 0 bases, and 9 bases lay outside the gene matches. CDR3 size: 17 residues. CDR1 LGHNA and CDR2 YNFKEQ come from the germline V gene. The CDR3 loop reads CASSQDLRGVLTDTQYF. The CDR3 region has the DNA TGTGCCAGCAGCCAAGATCTCCGGGGGGTTCTAACAGATACGCAGTATTTT.

This clone was observed a handful of times. The chain combines TRBV28 with TRBJ2-7; 7 bases match TRBD2. The CDR3 loop spans 15 amino acids. The germline V gene encodes CDR1 MDHEN and CDR2 SYDVKM. The V segment lost 2 bases and the J segment 2 bases; nucleotides outside the gene matches: 6. CDR3 sequence: CASSLMGEGTYEQYF. CDR3 bases: TGTGCCAGCAGTTTAATGGGGGAGGGTACCTACGAGCAGTACTTC.

This clone was recorded a few times. Germline is not matched at one junction end, which may reflect a read error. This rearrangement joins TRBV7-3 to TRBJ1-1; D call uncertain. CDR1 and CDR2 (germline): SGHTA, FQGTGA. The CDR3 consists of 18 residues. CDR3 region: CASSLTSSGGGRVTEAFF. CDR3 DNA: TGTGCCAGCAGTTTAACCTCTAGTGGCGGTGGTCGGGTCACTGAAGCTTTCTTT.

This sequence joins TRBV7-3 and TRBJ1-2, with D perhaps matching TRBD1 (5 bases). Deletions cut 2 bases from V and 3 bases from J, with 13 bases between. The CDR3 is 15 residues long. Per germline, CDR1 SGHTA and CDR2 FQGTGA. CDR3 nucleotide sequence: TGTGCCAGCAGCTTATCTTACAGGAGTCACTATGGCTACACCTTC. Residues: CASSLSYRSHYGYTF.

The V gene is TRBV7-2, the J gene TRBJ2-5; tentatively, D is TRBD1 (6 bases). The J call is doubtful: the DNA matches TRBJ2-7 better. This CDR3 spans 14 amino acids. CDR1 is SGHTA, CDR2 FQGNSA, per germline. CDR3 in amino acids: CASSQRDTLYEQYF. The CDR3 DNA follows: TGTGCCAGCAGTCAACGGGACACCCTATACGAGCAGTACTTC.

The rearrangement links TRBV15 to TRBJ1-5; the match to TRBD1 covers 9 bases. This CDR3 has 18 amino acids. CDR1 and CDR2 (germline): LNHNV, YYDKDF (reference sequence). The J segment lost 6 bases and the V segment lost 3 bases, leaving 15 bases of the junction unmatched. The CDR3 sequence: CATSSRGSRQGVAQPQHF. The DNA of the CDR3 is TGTGCCACCAGCAGTCGAGGCAGTAGACAGGGGGTAGCTCAGCCCCAGCATTTT. Full variable domain (missing parts from reference TRBV15 and TRBJ1-5): DAMVIQNPRYQVTQFGKPVTLSCSQTLNHNVMYWYQQKSSQAPKLLFHYYDKDFNNEADTPDNFQSRRPNTSFCFLDIRSPGLGDTAMYLCATSSRGSRQGVAQPQHFGDGTRLSIL.

The chain combines TRBV28 with TRBJ2-7, with no clear D. Germline V gene sequence: CDR1 MDHEN, CDR2 SYDVKM. Trimming stripped 6 bases from V and 2 bases from J, with 5 bases between. The CDR3 runs to 11 residues. The CDR3 protein is CASRGPYEQYF. Written as DNA, the CDR3 is TGTGCCAGCAGGGGCCCCTACGAGCAGTACTTC.

This clone was seen more than once but under ten times. J is TRBJ1-1 and V is TRBV2; D possibly corresponds to TRBD1 (5 bases). In germline, CDR1 is SNHLY, CDR2 FYNNEI. The CDR3 sequence is 15 residues long. V was pared by 8 bases and J by 4 bases, with 20 bases between. The CDR3 DNA reads as TGTGCCAGCCAGACGGGGCCGTGGGGAGGCACTGAAGCTTTCTTT. This encodes CASQTGPWGGTEAFF.

This chain uses TRBV28 with TRBJ1-5; 10 bases line up with TRBD1. V shed 9 bases, J shed 7 bases, and the junction held 15 bases outside the gene matches. Germline assignment: CDR1 MDHEN and CDR2 SYDVKM. CDR3 length: 16 residues. The CDR3 loop reads CASRVLSGTGEQPQHF. Here the CDR3 DNA reads TGTGCCAGTCGAGTCCTGTCGGGGACAGGGGAACAGCCCCAGCATTTT. The complete variable domain, with remaining parts taken from reference TRBV28 and TRBJ1-5, reads DVKVTQSSRYLVKRTGEKVFLECVQDMDHENMFWYRQDPGLGLRLIYFSYDVKMKEKGDIPEGYSVSREKKERFSLILESASTNQTSMYLCASRVLSGTGEQPQHFGDGTRLSIL.

The chain is built from TRBV5-1 and TRBJ2-3, with 9 bases identical to TRBD2. The J segment lost 0 bases and the V segment lost 0 bases, leaving 8 bases of the junction unmatched. This CDR3 spans 18 amino acids. Germline assignment: CDR1 SGHRS and CDR2 YFSETQ. The CDR3 loop is CASSLGASGAASTDTQYF. In DNA form, the CDR3 reads TGCGCCAGCAGCTTGGGGGCTAGCGGGGCTGCTAGCACAGATACGCAGTATTTT.

The chain has TRBV7-6 and TRBJ2-7, with 7 bases identical to TRBD2. The CDR3 contains 16 residues. Germline values: CDR1 SGHVS, CDR2 FNYEAQ. J gave up 1 base and V 7 bases, and 13 bases lay outside the gene matches. CDR3 sequence: CASTPSPSGLSYEQYF. As DNA, the CDR3 is TGTGCCAGCACCCCCTCACCTAGCGGCTTGTCCTACGAGCAGTACTTC.

J is TRBJ2-2 and V is TRBV7-2; maybe TRBD2 (6 bases). Trimming pared 3 bases from V and 6 bases from J, leaving 20 bases between. The CDR3 spans 17 residues. Germline V lookup: CDR1 SGHTA, CDR2 FQGNSA. CDR3 protein: CASSLRVVTGVAGELFF. CDR3 sequence (DNA): TGTGCCAGCAGCTTGCGGGTCGTAACGGGAGTTGCCGGGGAGCTGTTTTTT.

The chain joins TRBV7-3 to TRBJ2-7, with 10 bases lining up with TRBD1. This CDR3 is built from 15 residues. Losses at the gene ends were 3 bases for V and 3 bases for J; bases not matched to a gene: 5. Germline V gene sequence: CDR1 SGHTA, CDR2 FQGTGA. The DNA for the CDR3 is TGTGCCAGCAGCTTTACCGGGACAGGGGACTACGAGCAGTACTTC. Protein sequence: CASSFTGTGDYEQYF.

This clone showed up just a few times. The chain employs TRBV28 and TRBJ2-1, with TRBD1 matching over 9 bases. The CDR3 is 13 amino acids. Losses at the gene ends were 10 bases for V and 11 bases for J; bases not matched to a gene: 12. Germline V gene lookup returns CDR1 MDHEN and CDR2 SYDVKM. CDR3 DNA: TGTGCCACCCCTGCCGGGACAGGGACTCAGCAGTTCTTC. Residues: CATPAGTGTQQFF.

This rearrangement joins TRBV19 to TRBJ1-5; 10 positions match TRBD1. J was trimmed by 0 bases and V by 5 bases; bases with no gene match: 10. The CDR3 runs 18 residues. Looked up from germline, CDR1 is LNHDA and CDR2 is SQIVND (reference sequence). CDR3 protein: CASSGLTGTGDSNQPQHF. CDR3 bases: TGTGCCAGTAGTGGCTTAACCGGGACAGGGGATAGCAATCAGCCCCAGCATTTT.

The genes are TRBV14 and TRBJ1-5; a weak D match, TRBD1 (6 bases). Looked up from germline, CDR1 is SGHDN and CDR2 is FVKESK. This CDR3 region has 15 residues. The V end was cut by 1 base, the J end by 4 bases, with 11 bases between. DNA for the CDR3: TGTGCCAGCAGCCAAGGGGGGCCAGAAAATCAGCCCCAGCATTTT. It specifies CASSQGGPENQPQHF.